This TCR beta chain emerged from a study of blood T cell repertoires in COVID-19. On the study more broadly: COVID-19 samples, acute and convalescent, were from the United States, Italy and Spain. PBMCs, B-cell-depleted T cells, or T cells provided the cDNA or gDNA that made up the material.

Authors' data handling: Amplification with reference gene primers provided the estimates of nucleated cell counts. The repertoire was sequenced with immunoSEQ multiplex PCR; TCRdb's copy has only in-frame clones and lacks some. V, J and clone size derive from that table, while D and trimming were established from the DNA sequence. The sample holds 350,000 to 400,000 clones, around 87% seen once. Participant reports of clinical history set cohort assignment. Trimming left V 0 bases short and J 0 bases short, with 12 bases between. The CDR3 has 16 residues. Germline-derived CDR1 and CDR2 are LGHNA and YSLEER.

The sequenced material came from PBMCs or T cells enriched from blood (not recorded which). This sequence joins TRBV4-3 and TRBJ2-7; D uncertain. This sequence was found in a man aged 18 to 29 who had recovered from COVID-19. CDR3 sequence (DNA): TGCGCCAGCAGCCAAGATCAGTTCAGAAACTCCTACGAGCAGTACTTC. Its protein product is CASSQDQFRNSYEQYF.